The source of this T cell receptor beta chain is a study of blood T cells in healthy people across ages. Study-wide results and limits: Not knowing donor CMV status may have confounded expanded clonotype changes.

A J-beta primer mix and a sample-barcoded 5' primer were used in a second PCR of roughly 7 to 12 cycles. MiXCR, run by TCRdb on the 5' RACE reads, gives a single entry per CDR3 protein. The sample yields roughly 500,000 distinct CDR3 sequences, roughly a quarter seen once. Isolated PBMCs totaled at least 6.5 million in each sample. A word on this clonotype: The antigen is undetermined.

With 2 bases removed from V and 10 bases from J, the gap between germline ends came to 8 bases. Germline values: CDR1 LGHDT, CDR2 YNNKEL (reference sequence). CDR3 length: 11 amino acids. This receptor was obtained from a woman between 65 and 79 years old in good health. This chain joins TRBV3-1 and TRBJ2-5; no clear D. The sequencing input was blood. CDR3 coding DNA: TGTGCCAGCAGCCAAAAGAGAGGCCAGTACTTC. Amino acids: CASSQKRGQYF.